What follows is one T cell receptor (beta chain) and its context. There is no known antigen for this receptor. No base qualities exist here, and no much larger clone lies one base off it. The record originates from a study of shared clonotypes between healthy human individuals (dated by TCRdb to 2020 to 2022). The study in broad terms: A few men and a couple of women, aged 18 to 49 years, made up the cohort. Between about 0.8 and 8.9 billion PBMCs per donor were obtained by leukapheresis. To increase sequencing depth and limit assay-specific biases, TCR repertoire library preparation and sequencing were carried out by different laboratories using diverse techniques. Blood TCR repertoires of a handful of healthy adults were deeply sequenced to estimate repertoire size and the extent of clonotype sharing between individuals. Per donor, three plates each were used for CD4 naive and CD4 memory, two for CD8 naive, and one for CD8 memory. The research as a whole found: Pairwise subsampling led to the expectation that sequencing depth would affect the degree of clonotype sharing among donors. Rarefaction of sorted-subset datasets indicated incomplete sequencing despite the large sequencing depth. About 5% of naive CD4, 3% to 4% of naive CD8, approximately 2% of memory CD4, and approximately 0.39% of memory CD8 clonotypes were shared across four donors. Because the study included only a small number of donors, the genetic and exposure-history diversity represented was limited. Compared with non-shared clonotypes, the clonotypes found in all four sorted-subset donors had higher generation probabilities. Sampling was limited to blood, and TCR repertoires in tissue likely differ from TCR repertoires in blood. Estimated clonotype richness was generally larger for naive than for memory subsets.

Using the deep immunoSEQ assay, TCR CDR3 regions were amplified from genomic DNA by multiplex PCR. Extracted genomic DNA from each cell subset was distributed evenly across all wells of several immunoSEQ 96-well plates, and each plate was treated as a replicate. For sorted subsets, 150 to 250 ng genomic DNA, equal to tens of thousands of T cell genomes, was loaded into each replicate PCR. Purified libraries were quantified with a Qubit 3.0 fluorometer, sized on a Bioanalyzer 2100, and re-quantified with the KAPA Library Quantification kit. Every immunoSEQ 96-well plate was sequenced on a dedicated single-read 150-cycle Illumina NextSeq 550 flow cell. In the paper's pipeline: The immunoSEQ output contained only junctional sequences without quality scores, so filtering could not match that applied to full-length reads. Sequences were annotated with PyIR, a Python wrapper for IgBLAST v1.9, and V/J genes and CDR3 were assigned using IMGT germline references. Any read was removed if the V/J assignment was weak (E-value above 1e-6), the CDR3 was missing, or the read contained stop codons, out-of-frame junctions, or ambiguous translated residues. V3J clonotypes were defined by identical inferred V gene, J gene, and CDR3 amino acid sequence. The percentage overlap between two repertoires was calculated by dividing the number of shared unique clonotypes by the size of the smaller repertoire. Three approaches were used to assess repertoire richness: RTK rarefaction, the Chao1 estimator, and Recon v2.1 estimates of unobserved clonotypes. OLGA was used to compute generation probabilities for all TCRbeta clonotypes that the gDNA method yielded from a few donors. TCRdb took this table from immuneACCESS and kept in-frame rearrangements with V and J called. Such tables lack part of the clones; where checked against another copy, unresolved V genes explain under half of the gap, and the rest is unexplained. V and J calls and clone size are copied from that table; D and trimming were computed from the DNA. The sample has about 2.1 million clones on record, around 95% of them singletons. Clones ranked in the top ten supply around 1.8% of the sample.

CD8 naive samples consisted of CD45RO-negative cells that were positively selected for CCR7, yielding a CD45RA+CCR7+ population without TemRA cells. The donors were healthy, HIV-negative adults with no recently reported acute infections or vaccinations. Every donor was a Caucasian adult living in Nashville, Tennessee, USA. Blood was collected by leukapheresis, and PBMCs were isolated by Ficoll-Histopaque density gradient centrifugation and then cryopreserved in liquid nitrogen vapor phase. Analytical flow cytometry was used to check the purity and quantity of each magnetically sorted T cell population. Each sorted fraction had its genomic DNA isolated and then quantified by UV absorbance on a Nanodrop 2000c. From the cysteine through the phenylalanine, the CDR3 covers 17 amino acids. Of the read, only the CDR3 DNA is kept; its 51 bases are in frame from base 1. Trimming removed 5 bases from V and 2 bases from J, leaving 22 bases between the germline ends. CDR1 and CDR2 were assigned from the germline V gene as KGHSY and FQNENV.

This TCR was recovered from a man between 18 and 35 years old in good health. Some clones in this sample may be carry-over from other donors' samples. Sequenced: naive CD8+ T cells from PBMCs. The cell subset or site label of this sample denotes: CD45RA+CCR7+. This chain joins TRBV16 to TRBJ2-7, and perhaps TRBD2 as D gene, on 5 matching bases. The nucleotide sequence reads TGTGCCAGCAGCTCACAAACGGGGTCATATATCACCTACGAGCAGTACTTC. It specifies CASSSQTGSYITYEQYF.